This T cell receptor beta chain was captured in a study of blood T cell repertoires in COVID-19 (dated by TCRdb to about 2020). Context from the whole study: Samples from collaborators originated in the United States, Italy and Spain and spanned both the acute and convalescent phases of COVID-19. Where HLA class I and class II types were available, the types were taken from metadata supplied by the sample provider, not from assay-based typing. The samples were drawn from the first 160 participants of the ongoing ImmuneRACE study and from 1,254 subjects provided by 6 global collaborators. A freely available public database, intended as a resource for researchers studying the immune response to SARS-CoV-2, is where the repertoires were released. The material from the prospective study consisted of cDNA or gDNA derived from T cells, B-cell-depleted T cells, or PBMCs. A de-identified subject ID, COVID-19 status, age in years and sex were almost always included in the sample metadata. Subjects who had been exposed to COVID-19, were actively infected with it, or had recovered from it provided the deeply sampled blood TCRbeta repertoires that made up the dataset.

Overall study outcomes, separate from this receptor: The quantity of clinical and demographic metadata differed by source and by participant and was supplied without curation.

Details on this clone: Its recognized antigen is unknown. There are no base qualities to consult, and no much larger clone falls within one base.

The collaborating institutions used their own protocols to collect whole blood in K2EDTA tubes. For TCRbeta analysis, collaborators shipped samples in one of three forms: frozen whole blood, isolated PBMCs, or DNA extracted from either of those sample types. TCRbeta CDR3 regions were amplified from genomic DNA by means of the immunoSEQ Assay, a bias-controlled multiplex PCR. From the authors' description of their analysis: Within the assay, amplification of reference gene primers was used to estimate how many nucleated cells each sample contained. Sequence reads were collapsed and filtered to measure the absolute abundance of every unique TCRbeta CDR3 rearrangement. For each sample, productive Simpson clonality was calculated as the square root of Simpson's diversity index across productive rearrangements. The source is immuneACCESS, and TCRdb retained only in-frame sequences with V and J called. Part of the clones is not carried over; for the studies checked, unresolved V genes explain less than half of this, and the remainder is unexplained. V, J and clone size are taken as reported in that table, and D and trimming were inferred from the DNA itself. For this sample there are some 97,000 clones; just under 80% appear just once. Roughly 31% of the sample rests with the top ten.

V is cut back by 1 base and J by 3 bases, with 4 bases in the junction unmatched. From a lookup of the germline V gene, CDR1 and CDR2 are MGHRA and YSYEKL. From the cysteine through the phenylalanine, the CDR3 covers 15 amino acids. The read is trimmed to its CDR3 DNA, 45 bases read in frame from base 1. This clonotype was sampled from a man between 65 and 79 years old with active or convalescent COVID-19. The sample was peripheral blood. The sequence links TRBV4-1 to TRBJ1-1, with 8 bases in between that match TRBD1. The DNA reads as follows: TGCGCCAGCAGCCAAGGGACAGGGAGGGACACTGAAGCTTTCTTT. Its protein product is CASSQGTGRDTEAFF.